Each of the 15 T cell receptor beta chains below was sequenced from the same sample in a study of OX40 agonist ivuxolimab in advanced cancers. TCRdb keeps only in-frame clones here, not all; method: immunoSEQ multiplex PCR. The sample shows approximately 56,000 clones, approximately 78% of them seen only once. Here the sequenced sample was CD4+ or CD8+ T cells sorted from blood, taken in a trial of the OX40 agonist ivuxolimab. These receptors all stem from an adult with an advanced solid tumor such as melanoma, head and neck, liver or kidney cancer.

This clone appeared once. The chain's CDR3 is CAIRPNPGQGPNTIYF. Here the CDR3 DNA reads TGTGCCATCAGACCGAACCCGGGACAGGGACCAAACACCATATATTTT. The chain joins TRBV10-3 to TRBJ1-3; 9 bases align to TRBD1. The CDR3 length is 16 residues. The J segment lost 6 bases and the V segment lost 6 bases, leaving 12 bases of the junction unmatched. Germline loops: CDR1 ENHRY, CDR2 SYGVKD.

V gene TRBV7-2 combines with J gene TRBJ2-1; the D gene could be TRBD1 or TRBD2 (5 bases each). Germline-derived CDR1 and CDR2 are SGHTA and FQGNSA. This CDR3 contains 13 residues. Trimming left V 3 bases short and J 5 bases short, with 8 bases between. Here the CDR3 reads CASSLGPNNEQFF. The CDR3, as DNA: TGTGCCAGCAGCTTGGGACCAAACAATGAGCAGTTCTTC. Full variable domain (missing parts from reference TRBV7-2 and TRBJ2-1): GAGVSQSPSNKVTEKGKDVELRCDPISGHTALYWYRQSLGQGLEFLIYFQGNSAPDKSGLPSDRFSAERTGGSVSTLTIQRTQQEDSAVYLCASSLGPNNEQFFGPGTRLTVL.

V gene TRBV9 combines with J gene TRBJ2-4, with D unclear. Trimming left V 0 bases short and J 6 bases short, with 13 bases between. CDR3 length: 15 residues. CDR1 is SGDLS and CDR2 is YYNGEE in the germline V gene. The DNA for the CDR3 is TGTGCCAGCAGCGTAGGTATTAGCTTGGTAAACATTCAGTACTTC. It translates to CASSVGISLVNIQYF.

This clone was counted once. The rearrangement links TRBV23-1 to TRBJ1-4, with 9 bases fitting TRBD1. TRBV23-1 is treated as an ORF (open reading frame) with a function not yet certain. V lost 8 bases and J lost 9; bases outside the gene matches: 7. The CDR3 runs to 13 residues. This CDR3 reads CASSQGARKKLFF. The DNA for the CDR3 is TGCGCCAGCTCACAGGGGGCAAGGAAAAAACTGTTTTTT.

J is TRBJ2-3 and V is TRBV11-3; D gene uncertain. Germline V gene lookup returns CDR1 SGHNT and CDR2 YENEEA. The V end lost 2 bases, the J end lost 8 bases, and 11 bases lay between the germline ends. The CDR3 extends over 13 amino acids. The CDR3: CASSLPVTGTQYF. The DNA of the CDR3 is TGTGCCAGCAGCTTACCGGTTACGGGTACGCAGTATTTT.

This rearrangement joins TRBV7-9 to TRBJ2-7; 8 nucleotides line up with TRBD1. This CDR3 is built from 12 residues. Trimming at V came to 5 bases and at J to 8 bases, leaving 5 bases not matched to a gene. Germline assignment: CDR1 SEHNR and CDR2 FQNEAQ (reference sequence). CDR3 loop: CASSLDRAKQYF. In nucleotides, the CDR3 is TGTGCCAGCAGCCTGGACAGGGCTAAGCAGTACTTC.

This rearrangement joins TRBV5-6 to TRBJ2-5, with TRBD2 as a possible D gene (7 bases). V dropped 5 bases and J dropped 5 bases, with 13 bases sitting between them. This CDR3 has 13 residues. From germline, CDR1 is SGHDT and CDR2 YYEEEE. Here the CDR3 DNA reads TGTGCCAGCAGTGGCGGGGGCGGGGAGACCCAGTACTTC. Its protein is CASSGGGGETQYF.

DNA of the CDR3: TGTGCCAGTAGTACGGAACAGGGGACCCTCCTCACCGGGGAGCTGTTTTTT. Its translation is CASSTEQGTLLTGELFF. The chain links TRBV19 to TRBJ2-2, with 7 positions matching TRBD1. The CDR3 has 17 amino acids. V dropped 4 bases and J dropped 4; count of bases not matched to a gene: 12. CDR1 is LNHDA and CDR2 is SQIVND in the germline V gene (reference sequence).

The chain is built from TRBV19 and TRBJ2-5; TRBD2 matches 11 bases. J gave up 2 bases and V 5 bases, and 4 bases lay outside the gene matches. Germline CDR1 reads LNHDA; CDR2 reads SQIVND (reference sequence). This CDR3 has 15 residues. CDR3 protein: CASSPRLAGQETQYF. For the CDR3, the DNA is TGTGCCAGTAGTCCCCGACTAGCGGGACAAGAGACCCAGTACTTC.

This sequence joins TRBV7-3 and TRBJ2-1; 9 positions match TRBD2. Germline V gene lookup returns CDR1 SGHTA and CDR2 FQGTGA. The CDR3 sequence is 17 residues long. V trimming: 1 base; J trimming: 7 bases; junction bases outside the gene matches: 11. Here the CDR3 DNA reads TGTGCCAGCAGCTTAAAGTCAGGCGGGGGGGCCGGAAATGAGCAGTTCTTC. Translated: CASSLKSGGGAGNEQFF.

V is TRBV6-1 and J is TRBJ2-3, with D unclear. Germline lookup yields CDR1 MNHNS and CDR2 SASEGT. The CDR3 is made up of 14 amino acids. V was shortened by 2 bases and J by 2 bases, with 8 bases between the two germline ends. The CDR3 here is CASSENSPTDTQYF. The CDR3 DNA reads TGTGCCAGCAGTGAAAACAGTCCCACAGATACGCAGTATTTT.

This clone came up a few times. The chain carries TRBV14 and TRBJ2-7, with D unclear. V was pared by 4 bases and J by 3 bases, with 13 bases between. CDR1 and CDR2 from the germline V gene are SGHDN and FVKESK. The CDR3 consists of 14 residues. CDR3 protein: CASSRMEGIYEQYF. CDR3 DNA: TGTGCCAGCAGCCGGATGGAAGGGATCTACGAGCAGTACTTC.

This clone was seen a single time. This sequence joins TRBV5-4 and TRBJ2-5, with 10 nucleotides matching TRBD2. V lost 0 bases, J lost 5 bases, and 7 bases stayed unmatched. CDR3 length equals 16 residues. The germline V gene encodes CDR1 SGHNT and CDR2 YYREEE (reference sequence). Written as DNA, the CDR3 is TGTGCCAGCAGCTTGGTAGCGGGGGGTCAGATCGAGACCCAGTACTTC. This gives the protein CASSLVAGGQIETQYF.

The chain uses TRBV2 and TRBJ2-7; D unclear. V lost 2 bases, J lost 0 bases, and 11 bases lay in between. Germline loops: CDR1 SNHLY, CDR2 FYNNEI. The CDR3 is made up of 15 amino acids. CDR3: CASSEFLSDSYEQYF. CDR3 in DNA: TGTGCCAGCAGTGAATTTTTGTCGGACTCCTACGAGCAGTACTTC.

The chain couples TRBV2 to TRBJ1-5; weak D call: TRBD1 (5 bases). This CDR3 comprises 15 residues. Germline loops: CDR1 SNHLY, CDR2 FYNNEI. V was clipped by 7 bases and J by 3 bases, with 16 bases between them. The CDR3 is CASTMGRATNQPQHF. CDR3 bases: TGTGCCAGCACGATGGGCAGGGCTACCAATCAGCCCCAGCATTTT.